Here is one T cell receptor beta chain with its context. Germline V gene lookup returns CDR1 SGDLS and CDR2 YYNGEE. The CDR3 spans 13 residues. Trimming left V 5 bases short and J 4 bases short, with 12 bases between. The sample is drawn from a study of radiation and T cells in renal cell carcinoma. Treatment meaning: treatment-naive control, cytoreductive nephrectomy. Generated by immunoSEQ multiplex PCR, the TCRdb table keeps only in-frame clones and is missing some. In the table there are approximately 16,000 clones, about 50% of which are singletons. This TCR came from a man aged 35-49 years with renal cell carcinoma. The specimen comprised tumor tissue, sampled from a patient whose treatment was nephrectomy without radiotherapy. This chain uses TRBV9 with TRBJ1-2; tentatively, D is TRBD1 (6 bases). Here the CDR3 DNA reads TGTGCCAGCAGTCCGAGGGGGAGCTATGGCTACACCTTC. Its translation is CASSPRGSYGYTF.